This T cell receptor (beta chain) was captured in a study of shared clonotypes between healthy human individuals. V was cut by 0 bases and J by 3 bases, with 3 bases left in between. The CDR3 totals 12 residues. CDR1 and CDR2 (germline): SGHAT, FQNNGV. Points on this clone: What it binds is not known.

CD4+ cells underwent separation, giving CD45RA+ naive and CD45RA-negative memory subsets. Libraries were prepared by immunoSEQ multiplex PCR; TCRdb keeps only in-frame clonotypes and omits some of them. Among about 1,500,000 clones, around 95% were seen once, and the ten largest hold 1% to 1.5%. Overall study results and limits: Against clonotypes common to all four donors, non-shared ones had lower generation probabilities.

The sequenced material came from naive CD4+ T cells sorted from blood. Subset of the sample: CD45RA+ positively selected. The chain recombines TRBV11-2 with TRBJ2-7; D not resolved. This sequence originates from a young man in good health. The CDR3 DNA reads as TGTGCCAGCAGCTTAGACTACTACGAGCAGTACTTC. Residues: CASSLDYYEQYF.